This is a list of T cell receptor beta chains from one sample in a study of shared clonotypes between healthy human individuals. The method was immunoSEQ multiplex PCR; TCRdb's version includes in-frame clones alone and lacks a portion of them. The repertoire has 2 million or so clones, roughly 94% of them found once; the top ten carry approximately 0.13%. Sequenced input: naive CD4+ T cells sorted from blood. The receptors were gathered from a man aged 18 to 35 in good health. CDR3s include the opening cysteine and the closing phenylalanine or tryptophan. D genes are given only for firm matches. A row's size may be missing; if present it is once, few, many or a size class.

TGTGCCATCAAGGGGACAGGGGGTAATTCACCCCTCCACTTT | CAIKGTGGNSPLHF | TRBD1 | TRBJ1-6 | TRBV10-3 | NA
TGTGCCAGCTCAGGGGGGGCGAGTCAGCCCCAGCATTTT | CASSGGASQPQHF | NA | TRBJ1-5 | TRBV18 | once
TGTGCCAGCAGTTCCTTGGCTACCTGGGGACCTAACTATGGCTACACCTTC | CASSSLATWGPNYGYTF | NA | TRBJ1-2 | TRBV27 | NA
TGCGCCAGCAGCAACCGGGACAGGGGGTCCTACGAGCAGTACTTC | CASSNRDRGSYEQYF | TRBD1 | TRBJ2-7 | TRBV4-1 | NA
TGTGCCAGCAGCTTAGTAGCGGGCACTAGCACAGATACGCAGTATTTT | CASSLVAGTSTDTQYF | TRBD2 | TRBJ2-3 | TRBV7-2 | NA
TGTGCCAGTAGTCAAAGCGGGAACACAGATACGCAGTATTTT | CASSQSGNTDTQYF | TRBD2 | TRBJ2-3 | TRBV19 | NA
TGTGCCAGCAGCCAAGAGACAGGGGGCATCTATGGCTACACCTTC | CASSQETGGIYGYTF | TRBD1 | TRBJ1-2 | TRBV14 | NA
TGTGCCATCAGGGCAGGGGCCGGAAACACCATATATTTT | CAIRAGAGNTIYF | NA | TRBJ1-3 | TRBV10-3 | NA
TGTGCCAGCACCGAGCGACAGGGACCAAGCTACAATGAGCAGTTCTTC | CASTERQGPSYNEQFF | TRBD1 | TRBJ2-1 | TRBV28 | NA
TGTGCCAGCAGCGTAGAAAGTAACTATGGCTACACCTTC | CASSVESNYGYTF | NA | TRBJ1-2 | TRBV9 | NA
TGTGCCAGCAGCCGCCTGGACGGCGGGACAGGGGAGCTGTTTTTT | CASSRLDGGTGELFF | NA | TRBJ2-2 | TRBV6-5 | NA
TGTGCCAGCAGTGAGGCAGTGGGCAATCAGCCCCAGCATTTT | CASSEAVGNQPQHF | NA | TRBJ1-5 | TRBV6-1 | NA
TGTGCCAGCTCCCAACGGGGCCCCGACACTGAAGCTTTCTTT | CASSQRGPDTEAFF | NA | TRBJ1-1 | TRBV6-5 | NA
TGTGCCAGCAGCCCCCAGGCCTACGAGCAGTACTTC | CASSPQAYEQYF | NA | TRBJ2-7 | TRBV6-5 | NA
TGTGCCAGCAGCTTAGTCCGGCGAGGGAACACTGAAGCTTTCTTT | CASSLVRRGNTEAFF | NA | TRBJ1-1 | TRBV7-2 | once
TGCGCCAGCAGCTTGGCCATGGGAGACTCCTACAATGAGCAGTTCTTC | CASSLAMGDSYNEQFF | NA | TRBJ2-1 | TRBV5-1 | NA
TGTGCCAGCTCACCACCGCGGGGGAGCACAGATACGCAGTATTTT | CASSPPRGSTDTQYF | TRBD2 | TRBJ2-3 | TRBV18 | few
TGTGCCAGCAAGGGGAACGGTGAAAAACTGTTTTTT | CASKGNGEKLFF | NA | TRBJ1-4 | TRBV27 | NA
TGCGCCAGCAGTACATCCCCGGGACAGGGCACCGGGGAGCTGTTTTTT | CASSTSPGQGTGELFF | TRBD1 | TRBJ2-2 | TRBV10-1 | NA
TGCAGCGTTGCAGGGGGAGTAATAGAGACCCAGTACTTC | CSVAGGVIETQYF | TRBD1 | TRBJ2-5 | TRBV29-1 | NA
TGTGCCAGCAGCTCCCCGGGGTGGGGCTCACCCCTCCACTTT | CASSSPGWGSPLHF | NA | TRBJ1-6 | TRBV7-2 | NA